This TCR beta chain was sequenced for a study of T cells in women clearing cervical HPV infection. This clone registers medium-sized by frequency. With the read ending 3 residues before the CDR3 end, the germline J gene is used to fill in that end. Measured with immunoSEQ multiplex PCR; TCRdb has only the in-frame clones, and not every one. The sample holds 20,000 to 25,000 clones. The CDR3 loop spans 14 amino acids. Germline-derived CDR1 and CDR2 are ENHRY and SYGVKD. Trimming removed 5 bases from V and 3 bases from J; junction bases left unmatched: 6. The sequence was collected from a woman aged 18-70 years with a cervical HPV16 infection that either progressed to CIN3+ or cleared (not recorded which). The specimen was blood buffy coat. The chain uses TRBV10-3 and TRBJ2-5, with 7 positions matching TRBD1. The sequenced CDR3 bases are TGTGCCATCAGTCCCGGGACAGAGAAAGAGACC. It is translated as CAISPGTEKET. The full CDR3 reads CAISPGTEKETQYF.